A single sample gave rise to the 22 T cell receptor beta chains below, sequenced in a study of cytomegalovirus exposure and HLA in healthy donors. Vbeta (60) and Jbeta (13) primers were used in the PCR. Sequencing used immunoSEQ multiplex PCR; TCRdb keeps in-frame clones, though not all of them. The sample records roughly 150,000 clones, around 73% being singletons. Sample: PBMCs. The origin of the receptors is a woman aged 18-35 years in good health and CMV-seropositive.

The chain couples TRBV7-2 to TRBJ1-1; D is ambiguous. CDR3 length equals 16 residues. Per germline, CDR1 SGHTA and CDR2 FQGNSA. Trimming left V 5 bases short and J 1 base short, with 17 bases between. The CDR3 reads CASSHPKGGRNTEAFF. CDR3 bases: TGTGCCAGCAGCCACCCAAAAGGAGGGAGGAACACTGAAGCTTTCTTT.

This CDR3 reads CASRGQGVTEAFF. Written as DNA, the CDR3 is TGTGCCAGCCGGGGCCAGGGGGTCACTGAAGCTTTCTTT. V gene TRBV7-8 combines with J gene TRBJ1-1; 7 bases agree with TRBD1. The CDR3 is made up of 13 amino acids. V lost 8 bases to trimming and J lost 4 bases; unmatched junction nucleotides: 7. Germline CDR1 is SGHVS and CDR2 is FQNEAQ. Looking up the rest from reference TRBV7-8 and TRBJ1-1 gives the full variable domain: GAGVSQSPRYKVAKRGQDVALRCDPISGHVSLFWYQQALGQGPEFLTYFQNEAQLDKSGLPSDRFFAERPEGSVSTLKIQRTQQEDSAVYLCASRGQGVTEAFFGQGTRLTVV.

This chain uses TRBV6-6 with TRBJ1-1; TRBD1 might be the D (6 bases). Germline CDR1 and CDR2: MNHNY and SVGAGI (reference sequence). The CDR3 runs to 13 residues. Trimming took off 6 bases at V and 6 bases at J, with 14 bases between the two ends. The CDR3 is CASRETGQPEAFF. The CDR3 DNA reads as TGTGCCAGCAGAGAAACCGGACAGCCTGAAGCTTTCTTT.

The chain carries TRBV19 and TRBJ1-5; 9 positions match TRBD1. The CDR3 loop spans 14 amino acids. The germline CDR1 and CDR2 sequences are LNHDA and SQIVND (reference sequence). The J segment lost 6 bases and the V segment lost 5 bases, leaving 5 bases of the junction unmatched. Here the CDR3 reads CASSQGDRAQPQHF. The CDR3 nucleotides are TGTGCCAGTAGTCAGGGGGACAGGGCTCAGCCCCAGCATTTT.

This clone showed up just a few times. The chain couples TRBV5-4 to TRBJ2-3; no clear D gene. Deletions cut 2 bases from V and 3 bases from J, with 10 bases between. Germline CDR1 is SGHNT and CDR2 is YYREEE (reference sequence). The CDR3 contains 14 residues. The CDR3 coding sequence is TGTGCCAGCAGCTTCAGGAAGGTGACAGATACGCAGTATTTT. Translated: CASSFRKVTDTQYF.

The CDR3 DNA is TGTGCCAGCAGTTTAGGCCAGGGCCGTGCAACTAATGAAAAACTGTTTTTT. Translating it yields CASSLGQGRATNEKLFF. The genes are TRBV28 and TRBJ1-4; possibly TRBD1 for D (5 bases). Germline V gives CDR1 MDHEN, CDR2 SYDVKM. This CDR3 region has 17 residues. V lost 2 bases, J lost 0 bases, and 13 bases lay in between.

This clone was seen only a few times. The chain links TRBV2 to TRBJ2-7; 9 nucleotides agree with TRBD1. CDR1 and CDR2 (germline): SNHLY, FYNNEI. The junction had 7 bases not matched to a gene; V was cut back by 7 bases and J by 3 bases. The CDR3 extends over 14 amino acids. Here the CDR3 reads CASNGGQGVYEQYF. CDR3 DNA: TGTGCCAGCAACGGGGGACAGGGAGTCTACGAGCAGTACTTC.

Only one count was recorded for this clone. The chain carries TRBV18 and TRBJ2-1; tentative D call: TRBD1 (6 bases). Germline assignment: CDR1 KGHSH and CDR2 LQKENI. This CDR3 contains 16 residues. Trimming stripped 2 bases from V and 0 bases from J, with 11 bases between. This CDR3 reads CASSPDRTSSYNEQFF. CDR3 in DNA: TGTGCCAGCTCACCAGACAGGACGAGCTCCTACAATGAGCAGTTCTTC.

The chain combines TRBV11-2 with TRBJ1-4; the D gene is possibly TRBD1 (5 bases). V was clipped by 5 bases and J by 3 bases, with 16 bases between them. The CDR3 runs 16 residues. Germline lookup yields CDR1 SGHAT and CDR2 FQNNGV. The CDR3 DNA reads TGTGCCAGCAGCCCGTATACAGGCGCCTCTAATGAAAAACTGTTTTTT. It specifies CASSPYTGASNEKLFF.

The V and J genes are TRBV30 and TRBJ2-7; unclear D gene. This CDR3 has 12 amino acids. The V gene lost 1 base and the J gene lost 4 bases, with 8 bases spanning the gap. Looked up from germline, CDR1 is GTSNPN and CDR2 is SVGIG (reference sequence). The CDR3 loop reads CAWSGNGYEQYF. CDR3 DNA: TGTGCCTGGAGTGGAAACGGGTACGAGCAGTACTTC.

The chain is built from TRBV19 and TRBJ2-7; 10 bases match TRBD1. The germline V gene has CDR1 LNHDA and CDR2 SQIVND (reference sequence). V lost 4 bases and J lost 3; bases outside the gene matches: 15. CDR3 length: 18 amino acids. The CDR3 here is CASSTDRGAGGRIYEQYF. The CDR3 region has the DNA TGTGCCAGTAGTACGGACAGGGGGGCAGGGGGCCGTATCTACGAGCAGTACTTC.

V and J are TRBV6-5 and TRBJ1-2, with 9 bases matching TRBD1. The V gene's germline CDR1 is MNHEY and CDR2 SVGAGI. This CDR3 region has 13 residues. V shed 5 bases, J shed 8 bases, and the junction held 6 bases outside the gene matches. As DNA, the CDR3 is TGTGCCAGCAGTATCCGACAGGGGGTGGGCTACACCTTC. Amino acids: CASSIRQGVGYTF.

The V gene is TRBV2, the J gene TRBJ1-1; unclear D gene. The CDR3 totals 13 residues. V lost 8 bases to trimming and J lost 6 bases, with 16 bases between them. The V gene's germline CDR1 is SNHLY and CDR2 FYNNEI. CDR3 DNA: TGTGCCAGCCCAGGCGGGCGGACCGCTGAAGCTTTCTTT. Protein: CASPGGRTAEAFF.

The J gene is TRBJ1-2, the V gene TRBV7-9; TRBD1 agrees at 7 bases. There are 14 residues in the CDR3. Germline CDR1 is SEHNR and CDR2 is FQNEAQ (reference sequence). J lost 10 bases, V lost 2 bases, and 10 bases had no gene match. CDR3: CASSLNRDSPTYTF. Written as DNA, the CDR3 is TGTGCCAGCAGCTTAAACCGGGACAGCCCGACCTACACCTTC.

The chain couples TRBV30 to TRBJ2-7; possible D gene TRBD1, 5 bases. Germline assignment: CDR1 GTSNPN and CDR2 SVGIG (reference sequence). The ends were cut back, 6 bases at V and 5 bases at J, with 17 bases in the middle. There are 13 residues in the CDR3. Here the CDR3 reads CACTRQGRNEQYF. In DNA, the CDR3 is TGTGCCTGCACAAGGCAGGGTAGGAACGAGCAGTACTTC.

The CDR3 reads CSANSDREGGELFF. CDR3 coding DNA: TGCAGCGCAAACTCCGACAGGGAAGGCGGGGAGCTGTTTTTT. The chain has TRBV29-1 and TRBJ2-2; 7 positions match TRBD1. CDR3 length: 14 amino acids. In germline, CDR1 is SQVTM, CDR2 ANQGSEA. Trimming at V came to 7 bases and at J to 7 bases, leaving 12 bases not matched to a gene.

The chain joins TRBV15 to TRBJ1-6, with 9 bases that match TRBD1. V dropped 5 bases and J dropped 7; count of bases not matched to a gene: 3. The CDR3 has 14 amino acids. Germline V CDR1 and CDR2: LNHNV, YYDKDF (reference sequence). The CDR3 DNA follows: TGTGCCACCAGCGAGGGACAGGGAAATTCACCCCTCCACTTT. It translates to CATSEGQGNSPLHF.

The chain joins TRBV5-1 to TRBJ2-7; TRBD1 matches 7 bases. After removal of 4 bases from V and 3 bases from J, the junction contained 4 bases not matched to a gene. This CDR3 spans 13 amino acids. CDR1 and CDR2 from the germline V gene are SGHRS and YFSETQ. The CDR3 region is CASSTTGDYEQYF. CDR3 DNA: TGCGCCAGCAGCACCACAGGGGACTACGAGCAGTACTTC.

The rearrangement links TRBV7-9 to TRBJ1-6; TRBD1 matches 7 bases. J was trimmed by 8 bases and V by 4 bases; bases with no gene match: 11. This CDR3 is 16 amino acids long. CDR1 is SEHNR, CDR2 FQNEAQ, per germline (reference sequence). The CDR3 is CASSSSFDRVDSPLHF. CDR3 DNA sequence: TGTGCCAGCAGCTCCTCCTTTGACAGGGTGGATTCACCCCTCCACTTT.

The chain carries TRBV19 and TRBJ2-6; 10 bases line up with TRBD1. From germline, CDR1 is LNHDA and CDR2 SQIVND (reference sequence). The CDR3 is 17 amino acids. V dropped 3 bases and J dropped 1; count of bases not matched to a gene: 3. The CDR3 bases are TGTGCCAGTAGTATGTGGGACAGGGGATCTGGGGCCAACGTCCTGACTTTC. This codes for CASSMWDRGSGANVLTF.

The V and J genes are TRBV4-3 and TRBJ2-3; 8 positions match TRBD2. The CDR3 consists of 17 residues. CDR1 and CDR2 (germline): LGHNA, YSLEER. The V gene end was trimmed by 1 base and the J gene end by 4 bases; junction bases not matched to a gene: 10. CDR3 nucleotides: TGCGCCAGCAGCCAAGCGGGAGGGGCCCGGGGCGCAGATACGCAGTATTTT. This encodes CASSQAGGARGADTQYF.

This chain uses TRBV6-5 with TRBJ2-3; TRBD1 aligns across 12 bases. Germline values: CDR1 MNHEY, CDR2 SVGAGI. This CDR3 is built from 16 residues. The V segment lost 0 bases and the J segment 5 bases; nucleotides outside the gene matches: 3. DNA for the CDR3: TGTGCCAGCAGTTACTCTGGGACAGGGGGCATAGATACGCAGTATTTT. Translation: CASSYSGTGGIDTQYF.